This T cell receptor beta chain derives from a study of CD8 T cells in Susac syndrome. Study as a whole: Sequenced Susac syndrome patients included roughly six with active disease and fewer than ten who were in remission.

The ends were cut back, 3 bases at V and 1 base at J, with 9 bases in the middle. Germline V gives CDR1 SNHLY, CDR2 FYNNEI. The CDR3 runs 14 residues. Reverse transcription of roughly 0.45 to 1 ug RNA was performed with random hexamers. Amplification of TCR beta CDR3 used immunoSEQ multiplex PCR across 54 Vbeta and 13 Jbeta. TCRdb itself ran the immunoSEQ multiplex PCR reads through MiXCR, one entry per CDR3 protein. The sample has 75,000 to 80,000 distinct CDR3 sequences, roughly 94% seen once; the top ten hold more than 0.4%. Negative isolation was used for CD8+ and CD4+ T cells and FACS enrichment for TEMRA cells.

This chain joins TRBV2 and TRBJ1-1; D uncertain. The sample consisted of CD8+ T cells from PBMCs. This TCR was recovered from a human donor with Susac syndrome. The DNA of the CDR3 is TGTGCCAGCAGTGATCTGAAGCGGAACACTGAAGCTTTCTTT. Its protein product is CASSDLKRNTEAFF.